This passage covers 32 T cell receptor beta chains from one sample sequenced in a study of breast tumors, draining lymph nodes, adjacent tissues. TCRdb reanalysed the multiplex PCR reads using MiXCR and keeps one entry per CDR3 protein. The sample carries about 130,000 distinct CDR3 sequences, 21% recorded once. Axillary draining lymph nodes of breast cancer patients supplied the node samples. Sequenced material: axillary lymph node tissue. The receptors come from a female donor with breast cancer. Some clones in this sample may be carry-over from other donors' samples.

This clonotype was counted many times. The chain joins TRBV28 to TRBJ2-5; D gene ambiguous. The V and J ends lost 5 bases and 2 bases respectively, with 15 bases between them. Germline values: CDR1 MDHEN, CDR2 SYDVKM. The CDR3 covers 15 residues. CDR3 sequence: CASSPPGVKQETQYF. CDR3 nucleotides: TGTGCCAGCAGTCCTCCCGGTGTGAAGCAAGAGACCCAGTACTTC.

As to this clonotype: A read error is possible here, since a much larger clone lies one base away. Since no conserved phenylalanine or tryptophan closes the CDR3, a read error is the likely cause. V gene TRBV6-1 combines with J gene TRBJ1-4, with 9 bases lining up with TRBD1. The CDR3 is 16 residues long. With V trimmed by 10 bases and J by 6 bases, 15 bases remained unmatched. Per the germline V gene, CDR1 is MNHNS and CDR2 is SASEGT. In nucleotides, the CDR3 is TGTGCCACCAAGATGGACAGGGGAACCGCTGATGAAAAACTGTTTATT. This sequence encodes CATKMDRGTADEKLFI.

CDR3 coding DNA: TGTGCCAGCAGTACTGGGGGTGCGGGAGGGGGAACCGGGGAGCTGTTTTTT. Its protein product is CASSTGGAGGGTGELFF. This chain connects TRBV28 to TRBJ2-2; 9 nucleotides match TRBD2. From germline, CDR1 is MDHEN and CDR2 SYDVKM. V lost 5 bases to trimming and J lost 5 bases; unmatched junction nucleotides: 12. This CDR3 contains 17 residues.

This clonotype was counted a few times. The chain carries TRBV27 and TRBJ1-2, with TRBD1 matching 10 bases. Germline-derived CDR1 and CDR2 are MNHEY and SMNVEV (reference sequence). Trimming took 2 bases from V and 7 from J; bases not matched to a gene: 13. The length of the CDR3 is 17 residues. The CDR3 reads CASSLTWKGQGSGGYTF. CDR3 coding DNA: TGTGCCAGCAGTTTAACATGGAAGGGACAGGGGAGCGGTGGCTACACCTTC.

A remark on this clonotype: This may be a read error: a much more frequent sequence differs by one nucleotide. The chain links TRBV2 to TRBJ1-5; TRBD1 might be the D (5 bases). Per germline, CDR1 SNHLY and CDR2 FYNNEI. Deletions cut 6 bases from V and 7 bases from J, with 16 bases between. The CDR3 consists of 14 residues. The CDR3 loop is CASSPRAGHQPQHF. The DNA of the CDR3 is TGTGCCAGCAGCCCAAGGGCAGGGCACCAGCCCCAGCATTTT.

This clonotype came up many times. CDR3 region: CASSLRGSQPQHF. CDR3 DNA sequence: TGTGCCAGCAGCTTACGAGGGAGTCAGCCCCAGCATTTT. This chain links TRBV13 with TRBJ1-5; D is uncertain. The length of the CDR3 is 13 residues. V lost 2 bases and J 6 bases, leaving 8 bases between the germline ends. Germline V gene sequence: CDR1 PRHDT, CDR2 FYEKMQ (reference sequence).

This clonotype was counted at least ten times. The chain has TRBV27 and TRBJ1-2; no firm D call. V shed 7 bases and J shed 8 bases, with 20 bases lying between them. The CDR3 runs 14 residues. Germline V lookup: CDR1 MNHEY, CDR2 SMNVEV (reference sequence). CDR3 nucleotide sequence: TGTGCCAGCAAACCCTTCGACTGGAGGGAAGGCTACACCTTC. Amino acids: CASKPFDWREGYTF.

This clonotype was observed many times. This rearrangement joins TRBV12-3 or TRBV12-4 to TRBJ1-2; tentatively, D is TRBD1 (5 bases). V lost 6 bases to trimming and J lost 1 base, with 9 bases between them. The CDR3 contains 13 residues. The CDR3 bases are TGTGCCAGCAGCCGGGACTTTAACTATGGCTACACCTTC. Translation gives CASSRDFNYGYTF.

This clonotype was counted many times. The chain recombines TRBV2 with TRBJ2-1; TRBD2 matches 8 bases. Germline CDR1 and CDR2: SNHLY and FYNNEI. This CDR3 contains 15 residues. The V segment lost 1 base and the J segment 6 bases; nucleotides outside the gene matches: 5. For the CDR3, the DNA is TGTGCCAGCAGTGAAGAAGTAGCGGGAAGCAATGAGCAGTTCTTC. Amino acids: CASSEEVAGSNEQFF.

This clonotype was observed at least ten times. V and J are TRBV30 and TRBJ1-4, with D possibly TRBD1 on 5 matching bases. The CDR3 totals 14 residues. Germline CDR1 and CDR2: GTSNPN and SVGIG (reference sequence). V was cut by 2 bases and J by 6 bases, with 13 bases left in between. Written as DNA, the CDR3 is TGTGCCTGGAGTCCCCTTTCGACAGATGAAAAACTGTTTTTT. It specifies CAWSPLSTDEKLFF.

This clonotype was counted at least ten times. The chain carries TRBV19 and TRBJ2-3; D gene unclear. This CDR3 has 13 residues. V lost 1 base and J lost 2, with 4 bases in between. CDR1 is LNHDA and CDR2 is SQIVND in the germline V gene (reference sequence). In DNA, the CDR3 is TGTGCCAGTAGTATAGGTCCCACAGATACGCAGTATTTT. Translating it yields CASSIGPTDTQYF. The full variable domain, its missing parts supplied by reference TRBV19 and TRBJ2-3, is DGGITQSPKYLFRKEGQNVTLSCEQNLNHDAMYWYRQDPGQGLRLIYYSQIVNDFQKGDIAEGYSVSREKKESFPLTVTSAQKNPTAFYLCASSIGPTDTQYFGPGTRLTVL.

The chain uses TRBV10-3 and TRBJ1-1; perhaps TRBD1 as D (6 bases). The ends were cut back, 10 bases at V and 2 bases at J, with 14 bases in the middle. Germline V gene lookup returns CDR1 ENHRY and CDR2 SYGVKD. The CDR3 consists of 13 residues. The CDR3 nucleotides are TGTGCCACCAAGGACAGCCAAAACACTGAAGCTTTCTTT. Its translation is CATKDSQNTEAFF.

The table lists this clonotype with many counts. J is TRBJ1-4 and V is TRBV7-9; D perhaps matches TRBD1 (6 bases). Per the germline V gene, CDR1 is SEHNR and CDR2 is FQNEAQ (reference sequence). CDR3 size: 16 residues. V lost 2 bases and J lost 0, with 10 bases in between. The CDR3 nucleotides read TGTGCCAGCAGCTTACACGGGACATCAACTAATGAAAAACTGTTTTTT. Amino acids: CASSLHGTSTNEKLFF. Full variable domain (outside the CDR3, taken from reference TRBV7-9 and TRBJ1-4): DTGVSQNPRHKITKRGQNVTFRCDPISEHNRLYWYRQTLGQGPEFLTYFQNEAQLEKSRLLSDRFSAERPKGSFSTLEIQRTEQGDSAMYLCASSLHGTSTNEKLFFGSGTQLSVL.

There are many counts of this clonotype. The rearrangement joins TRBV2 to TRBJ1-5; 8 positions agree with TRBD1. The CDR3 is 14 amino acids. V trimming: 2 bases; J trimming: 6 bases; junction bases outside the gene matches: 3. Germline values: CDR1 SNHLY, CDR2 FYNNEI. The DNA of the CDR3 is TGTGCCAGCAGTGAACAGGGGGCCGGTCAGCCCCAGCATTTT. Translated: CASSEQGAGQPQHF.

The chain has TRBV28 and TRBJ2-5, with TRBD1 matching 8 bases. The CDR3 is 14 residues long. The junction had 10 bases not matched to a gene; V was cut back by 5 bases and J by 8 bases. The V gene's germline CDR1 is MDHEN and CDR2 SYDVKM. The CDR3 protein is CASSASGTGRTQYF. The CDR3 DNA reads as TGTGCCAGCAGTGCTTCCGGGACAGGTCGAACCCAGTACTTC.

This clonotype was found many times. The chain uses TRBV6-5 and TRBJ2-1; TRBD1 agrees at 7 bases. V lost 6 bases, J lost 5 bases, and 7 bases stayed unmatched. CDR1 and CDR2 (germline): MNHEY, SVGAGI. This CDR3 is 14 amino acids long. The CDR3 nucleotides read TGTGCCAGCAGGCCGAGGGGGCCGAACAATGAGCAGTTCTTC. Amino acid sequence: CASRPRGPNNEQFF.

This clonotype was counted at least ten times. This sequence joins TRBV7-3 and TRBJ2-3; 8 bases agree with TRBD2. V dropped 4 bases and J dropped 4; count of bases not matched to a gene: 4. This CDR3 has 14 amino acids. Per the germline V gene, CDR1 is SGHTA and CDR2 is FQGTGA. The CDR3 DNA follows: TGTGCCAGCAGCTCGGGACTAGGGGCAGATACGCAGTATTTT. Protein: CASSSGLGADTQYF.

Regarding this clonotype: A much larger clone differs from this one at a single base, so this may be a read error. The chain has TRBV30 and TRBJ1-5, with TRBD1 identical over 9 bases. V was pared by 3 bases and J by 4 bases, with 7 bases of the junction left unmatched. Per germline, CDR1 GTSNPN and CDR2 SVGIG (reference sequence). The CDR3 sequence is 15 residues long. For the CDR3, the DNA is TGTGCCTGGAGCCGGGACAGGGTGGAAAATCAGCCCCAGCATTTT. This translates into CAWSRDRVENQPQHF.

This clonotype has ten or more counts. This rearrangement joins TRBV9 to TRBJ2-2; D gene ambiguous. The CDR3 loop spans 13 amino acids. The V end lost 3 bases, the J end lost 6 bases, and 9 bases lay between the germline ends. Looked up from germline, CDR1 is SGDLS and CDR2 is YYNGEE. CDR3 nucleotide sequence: TGTGCCAGCAGCGCCCTTGGGGCCGGGGAGCTGTTTTTT. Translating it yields CASSALGAGELFF.

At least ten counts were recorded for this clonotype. The CDR3: CASSFDSNSPLHF. In nucleotides, the CDR3 is TGCGCCAGCAGCTTTGATAGCAATTCACCCCTCCACTTT. The chain carries TRBV5-1 and TRBJ1-6, with unresolved D. Germline loops: CDR1 SGHRS, CDR2 YFSETQ. V was shortened by 2 bases and J by 7 bases, with 7 bases between the two germline ends. CDR3 length equals 13 residues.

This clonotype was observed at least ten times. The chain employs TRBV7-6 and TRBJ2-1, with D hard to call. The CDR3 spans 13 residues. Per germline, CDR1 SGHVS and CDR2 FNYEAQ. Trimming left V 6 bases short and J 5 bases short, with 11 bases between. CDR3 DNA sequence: TGTGCCAGCAGTACCTCCGACCACAATGAGCAGTTCTTC. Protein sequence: CASSTSDHNEQFF. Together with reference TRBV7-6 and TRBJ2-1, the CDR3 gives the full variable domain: GAGVSQSPRYKVTKRGQDVALRCDPISGHVSLYWYRQALGQGPEFLTYFNYEAQQDKSGLPNDRFSAERPEGSISTLTIQRTEQRDSAMYRCASSTSDHNEQFFGPGTRLTVL.

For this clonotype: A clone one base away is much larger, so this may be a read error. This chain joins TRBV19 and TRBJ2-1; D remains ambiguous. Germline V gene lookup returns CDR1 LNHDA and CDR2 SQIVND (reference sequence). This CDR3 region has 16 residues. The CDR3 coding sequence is TGTGCCAGTAGCATCGAGCCTGCCCCGGCCTACAGTGAGCAGTTCTTC. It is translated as CASSIEPAPAYSEQFF.

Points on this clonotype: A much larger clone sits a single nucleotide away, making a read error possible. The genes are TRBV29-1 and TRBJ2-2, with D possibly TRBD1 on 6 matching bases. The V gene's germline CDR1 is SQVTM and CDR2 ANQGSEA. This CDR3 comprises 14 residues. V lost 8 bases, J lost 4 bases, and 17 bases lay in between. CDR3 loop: CSPGHRVSTGELFF. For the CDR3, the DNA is TGCAGCCCGGGCCACAGGGTGAGCACCGGGGAGCTGTTTTTT.

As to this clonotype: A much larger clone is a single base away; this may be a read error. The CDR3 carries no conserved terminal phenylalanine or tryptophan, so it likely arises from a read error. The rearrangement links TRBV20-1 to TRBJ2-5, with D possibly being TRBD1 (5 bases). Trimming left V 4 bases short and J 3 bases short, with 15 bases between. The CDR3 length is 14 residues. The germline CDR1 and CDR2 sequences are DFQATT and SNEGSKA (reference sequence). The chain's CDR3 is CSATPTEGEETQYY. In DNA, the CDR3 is TGCAGTGCTACCCCTACTGAAGGGGAAGAGACCCAGTACTAC.

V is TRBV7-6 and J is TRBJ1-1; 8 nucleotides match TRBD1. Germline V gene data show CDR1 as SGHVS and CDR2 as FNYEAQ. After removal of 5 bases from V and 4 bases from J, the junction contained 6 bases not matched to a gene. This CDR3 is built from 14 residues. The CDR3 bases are TGTGCCAGCAGCCCGGGACAGGACGGCACTGAAGCTTTCTTT. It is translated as CASSPGQDGTEAFF.

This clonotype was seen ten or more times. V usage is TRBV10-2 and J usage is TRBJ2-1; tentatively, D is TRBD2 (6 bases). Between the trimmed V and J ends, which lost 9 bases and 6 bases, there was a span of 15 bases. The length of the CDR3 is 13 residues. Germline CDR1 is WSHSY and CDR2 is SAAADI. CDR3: CASRDFLTNEQFF. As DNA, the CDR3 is TGCGCCAGTAGGGACTTTTTGACCAATGAGCAGTTCTTC.

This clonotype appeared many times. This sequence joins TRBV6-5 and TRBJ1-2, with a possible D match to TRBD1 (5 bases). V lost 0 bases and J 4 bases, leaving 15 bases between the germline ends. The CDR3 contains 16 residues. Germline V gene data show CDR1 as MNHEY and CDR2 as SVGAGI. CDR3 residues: CASSYSPQGRGYGYTF. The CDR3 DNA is TGTGCCAGCAGTTACTCGCCGCAGGGAAGGGGCTATGGCTACACCTTC.

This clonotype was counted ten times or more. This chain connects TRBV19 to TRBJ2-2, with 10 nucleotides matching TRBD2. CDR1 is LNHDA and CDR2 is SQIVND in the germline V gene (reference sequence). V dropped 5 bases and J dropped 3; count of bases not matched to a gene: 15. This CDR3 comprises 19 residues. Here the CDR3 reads CASSYGRASGSRDTGELFF. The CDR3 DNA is TGTGCCAGTAGTTATGGGAGGGCTAGCGGGAGCAGGGACACCGGGGAGCTGTTTTTT. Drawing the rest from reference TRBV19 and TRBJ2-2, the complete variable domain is DGGITQSPKYLFRKEGQNVTLSCEQNLNHDAMYWYRQDPGQGLRLIYYSQIVNDFQKGDIAEGYSVSREKKESFPLTVTSAQKNPTAFYLCASSYGRASGSRDTGELFFGEGSRLTVL.

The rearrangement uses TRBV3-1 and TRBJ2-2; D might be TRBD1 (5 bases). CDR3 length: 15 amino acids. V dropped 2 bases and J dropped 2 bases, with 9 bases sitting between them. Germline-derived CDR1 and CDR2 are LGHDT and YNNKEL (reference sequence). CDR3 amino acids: CASSQHGQNTGELFF. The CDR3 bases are TGTGCCAGCAGCCAACATGGACAAAACACCGGGGAGCTGTTTTTT.

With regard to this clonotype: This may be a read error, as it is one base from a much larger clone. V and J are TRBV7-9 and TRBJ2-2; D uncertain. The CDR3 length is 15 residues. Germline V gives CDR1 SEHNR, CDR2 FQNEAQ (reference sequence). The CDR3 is CASGLRQMNTGELFF. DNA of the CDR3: TGTGCCAGCGGCTTACGTCAAATGAACACCGGGGAGCTGTTTTTT.

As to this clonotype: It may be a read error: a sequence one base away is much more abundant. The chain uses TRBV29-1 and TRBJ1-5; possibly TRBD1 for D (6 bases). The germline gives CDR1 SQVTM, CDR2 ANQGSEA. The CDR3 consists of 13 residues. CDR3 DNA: TGCAGCGTCGCTGGACAGAATAATCAGCCCCGGCATTTT. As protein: CSVAGQNNQPRHF.

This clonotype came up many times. The CDR3 loop is CASSDWKAYNEQFF. CDR3 bases: TGTGCCAGCAGTGACTGGAAGGCCTACAATGAGCAGTTCTTC. The J gene is TRBJ2-1, the V gene TRBV6-1; no definite D call. The CDR3 extends over 14 amino acids. Trimming shortened V by 3 bases and J by 2 bases, and 8 bases separated the two germline ends. Germline V gene data show CDR1 as MNHNS and CDR2 as SASEGT.